This T cell receptor beta chain was recorded in a study of T-cell memory formation after mild COVID-19. About the study: For the most part, TCR clusters were specific to one donor. Study conclusions and caveats: Clones shrinking between day 15 and 85 showed a balanced CD4/CD8 split, and those that grew later tilted toward CD4+. Nothing confirmed that second-wave clones peaking on day 37 were specific for SARS-CoV-2.

Germline assignment: CDR1 MGHRA and CDR2 YSYEKL. Between the trimmed V and J ends, which lost 4 bases and 1 base, there was a span of 19 bases. This CDR3 spans 18 amino acids. Details on this clonotype: The antigen remains undetermined.

The authors produced TCR alpha and TCR beta cDNA libraries with sample barcodes and UMIs by 5'RACE using constant-segment primers. Each CDR3 protein gets one entry after TCRdb re-called the 5' RACE reads with MiXCR. The sample records 92,000 or so distinct CDR3 sequences, more than 10% being singletons. The specimen sequenced was PBMCs or a T cell subset sorted from them (not recorded which). This TCR was recovered from an adult woman who had mild COVID-19 (a few samples of this study predate the infection). Cell type and time point are not known. The genes are TRBV4-1 and TRBJ2-2; possible D gene TRBD1, 6 bases. CDR3 region: CASSPQRAGARNTGELFF. DNA of the CDR3: TGCGCCAGCAGCCCCCAGAGGGCAGGGGCCCGGAACACCGGGGAGCTGTTTTTT.